This is a list of T cell receptor beta chains from one sample in a study of T-cell reconstitution after alpha-beta-depleted transplantation in children. TCRdb reprocessed the PCR reads via MiXCR and lists one record per CDR3 protein. The sample includes about 980,000 distinct CDR3 sequences, about 26% of them seen just once. This material consisted of PBMCs, mostly from graft donor cells, taken 360 days after TCRalphabeta/CD19-depleted stem cell transplant. The receptors come from a boy in the first two years of life who had a stem cell transplant for SCID, so the T cells may come from the graft donor. CDR3s include the opening cysteine and the closing phenylalanine or tryptophan. Fields, in order: D gene, V gene, J gene, clone size, CDR3 protein, CDR3 DNA. A D gene is named only where the DNA matches it firmly. Not all rows give a size; the values are once, few, many and, for expanded clones, a class.

D gene: TRBD1
V gene: TRBV28
J gene: TRBJ2-1
clone size: NA
CDR3 protein: CASNFRDRSNEQFF
CDR3 DNA: TGTGCCAGCAACTTCCGGGACAGGAGCAATGAGCAGTTCTTC

D gene: TRBD1
V gene: TRBV11-3
J gene: TRBJ2-2
clone size: NA
CDR3 protein: CASSWTGGNTGELFF
CDR3 DNA: TGTGCCAGCAGCTGGACAGGGGGCAACACCGGGGAGCTGTTTTTT

D gene: NA
V gene: TRBV29-1
J gene: TRBJ1-1
clone size: NA
CDR3 protein: CSVGRFSGNYTEAFF
CDR3 DNA: TGCAGCGTTGGACGGTTCAGTGGGAATTACACTGAAGCTTTCTTT

D gene: TRBD2
V gene: TRBV2
J gene: TRBJ2-1
clone size: few
CDR3 protein: CASRVLAGGYNEQFF
CDR3 DNA: TGTGCCAGCAGGGTCCTAGCGGGGGGCTACAATGAGCAGTTCTTC

D gene: NA
V gene: TRBV4-1
J gene: TRBJ1-4
clone size: few
CDR3 protein: CASSQEQGLGEKLFF
CDR3 DNA: TGCGCCAGCAGCCAAGAACAGGGCCTGGGTGAAAAACTGTTTTTT

D gene: NA
V gene: TRBV20-1
J gene: TRBJ2-5
clone size: NA
CDR3 protein: CSADRGGLDNFQETQYF
CDR3 DNA: TGCAGTGCCGATCGAGGTGGGCTAGACAATTTCCAAGAGACCCAGTACTTC

D gene: TRBD2
V gene: TRBV4-1
J gene: TRBJ2-3
clone size: once
CDR3 protein: CASRPGLAGITDTQYF
CDR3 DNA: TGCGCCAGCAGACCGGGACTAGCGGGGATCACAGATACGCAGTATTTT

D gene: NA
V gene: TRBV12-3/TRBV12-4
J gene: TRBJ2-2
clone size: few
CDR3 protein: CASSWQTHTGELFF
CDR3 DNA: TGTGCCAGCAGTTGGCAGACCCACACCGGGGAGCTGTTTTTT

D gene: NA
V gene: TRBV29-1
J gene: TRBJ2-3
clone size: few
CDR3 protein: CSVGQGPGTDTQYF
CDR3 DNA: TGCAGCGTTGGCCAGGGGCCTGGCACAGATACGCAGTATTTT

D gene: NA
V gene: TRBV6-5
J gene: TRBJ1-3
clone size: NA
CDR3 protein: CASSYRGEGGNTIYF
CDR3 DNA: TGTGCCAGCAGTTACAGGGGAGAGGGTGGAAACACCATATATTTT

D gene: NA
V gene: TRBV5-5
J gene: TRBJ2-3
clone size: NA
CDR3 protein: CASSFNRRARATTDTQYF
CDR3 DNA: TGTGCCAGCAGCTTTAATCGCCGGGCCAGGGCCACCACAGATACGCAGTATTTT

D gene: NA
V gene: TRBV15
J gene: TRBJ2-1
clone size: NA
CDR3 protein: CATSKASTYNEQFF
CDR3 DNA: TGTGCCACCAGCAAGGCCTCAACTTACAATGAGCAGTTCTTC

D gene: NA
V gene: TRBV12-3/TRBV12-4
J gene: TRBJ2-4
clone size: NA
CDR3 protein: CASSPIPQTNIQYF
CDR3 DNA: TGTGCCAGCAGCCCCATTCCGCAGACAAACATTCAGTACTTC

D gene: NA
V gene: TRBV4-1
J gene: TRBJ1-5
clone size: few
CDR3 protein: CASSHTTRDQERQPQHF
CDR3 DNA: TGCGCCAGCAGCCATACAACTAGGGACCAAGAGAGGCAGCCCCAGCATTTT

D gene: NA
V gene: TRBV27
J gene: TRBJ2-1
clone size: few
CDR3 protein: CASRGPYLTNEQFF
CDR3 DNA: TGTGCCAGCAGGGGACCCTACCTAACAAATGAGCAGTTCTTC

D gene: TRBD2
V gene: TRBV20-1
J gene: TRBJ2-3
clone size: few
CDR3 protein: CSARAGTTSTDTQYF
CDR3 DNA: TGCAGTGCTAGGGCCGGGACTACCTCCACAGATACGCAGTATTTT

D gene: NA
V gene: TRBV5-1
J gene: TRBJ1-2
clone size: NA
CDR3 protein: CASSLLQHRAHTF
CDR3 DNA: TGCGCCAGCAGCTTACTCCAACATCGCGCCCACACCTTC

D gene: NA
V gene: TRBV20-1
J gene: TRBJ1-2
clone size: few
CDR3 protein: CSATTVSTYGYTF
CDR3 DNA: TGCAGTGCCACGACAGTGTCGACCTATGGCTACACCTTC

D gene: NA
V gene: TRBV7-2
J gene: TRBJ1-1
clone size: few
CDR3 protein: CASSLPWTNTEAFF
CDR3 DNA: TGTGCCAGCAGCTTGCCCTGGACCAACACTGAAGCTTTCTTT

D gene: NA
V gene: TRBV12-3/TRBV12-4
J gene: TRBJ1-5
clone size: once
CDR3 protein: CASSFREISNQPQHF
CDR3 DNA: TGTGCCAGCAGTTTCAGGGAAATTAGCAATCAGCCCCAGCATTTT

D gene: NA
V gene: TRBV28
J gene: TRBJ1-5
clone size: many
CDR3 protein: CASSLLSATGWRNQPQHF
CDR3 DNA: TGTGCCAGCAGTTTATTATCAGCGACAGGATGGAGGAATCAGCCCCAGCATTTT

D gene: NA
V gene: TRBV18
J gene: TRBJ2-3
clone size: few
CDR3 protein: CASSPGRQSEGTDTQYF
CDR3 DNA: TGTGCCAGCTCACCGGGGCGACAGTCAGAGGGCACAGATACGCAGTATTTT

D gene: NA
V gene: TRBV24-1
J gene: TRBJ2-7
clone size: NA
CDR3 protein: CATSDANSYEQYF
CDR3 DNA: TGTGCCACCAGTGACGCCAACTCCTACGAGCAGTACTTC

D gene: TRBD1
V gene: TRBV7-2
J gene: TRBJ1-5
clone size: NA
CDR3 protein: CASSLAPGTGAFNQPQHF
CDR3 DNA: TGTGCCAGCAGCTTAGCGCCCGGGACAGGGGCGTTCAATCAGCCCCAGCATTTT

D gene: NA
V gene: TRBV7-2
J gene: TRBJ2-7
clone size: NA
CDR3 protein: CASSNQQGYEQYF
CDR3 DNA: TGTGCCAGCAGCAATCAACAGGGCTACGAGCAGTACTTC

D gene: NA
V gene: TRBV5-1
J gene: TRBJ2-1
clone size: few
CDR3 protein: CASRTAGFPQFF
CDR3 DNA: TGCGCCAGCAGGACCGCGGGGTTTCCGCAGTTCTTC